The 22 T cell receptor beta chains in this list originate from one sample, sequenced in a study of cytomegalovirus exposure and HLA in healthy donors. Primers for the PCR totalled 60 Vbeta and 13 Jbeta. Sequenced by immunoSEQ multiplex PCR; TCRdb stores in-frame clones only, minus some. Of 250,000 to 350,000 clones in the sample, 86% were seen once. Source material: PBMCs. All receptors derive from a man aged 35-49 years in good health and CMV-seropositive.

The chain couples TRBV28 to TRBJ2-7; 8 bases line up with TRBD1. Germline loops: CDR1 MDHEN, CDR2 SYDVKM. CDR3 length: 14 amino acids. The ends lost 6 bases at V and 3 bases at J; junction bases unmatched: 7. CDR3 sequence reads: CASRSGGMDYEQYF. In nucleotides, the CDR3 is TGTGCCAGCAGATCAGGGGGCATGGACTACGAGCAGTACTTC.

J is TRBJ2-5 and V is TRBV10-3; 9 bases fit TRBD2. J gave up 3 bases and V 3 bases, and 5 bases lay outside the gene matches. The CDR3 has 15 amino acids. Germline-derived CDR1 and CDR2 are ENHRY and SYGVKD. DNA for the CDR3: TGTGCCATCAGTGATGATAGCGGGAGAGAAGAGACCCAGTACTTC. This encodes CAISDDSGREETQYF.

Of note for this clone: The germline gene is not matched at one end of the junction; a read error may be the cause. The V gene is TRBV6-5, the J gene TRBJ2-7; D possibly corresponds to TRBD1 (6 bases). Germline V lookup: CDR1 MNHEY, CDR2 SVGAGI. CDR3 length equals 13 residues. Written as DNA, the CDR3 is TGTGCCAGCAGTGACTCGGACAGCGTTTCGCAGTACTTC. This encodes CASSDSDSVSQYF.

The V and J genes are TRBV15 and TRBJ2-7, with 7 bases lining up with TRBD1. Germline V gene lookup returns CDR1 LNHNV and CDR2 YYDKDF (reference sequence). Unmatched junction bases numbered 5, after V lost 5 bases and J lost 4 bases. The CDR3 is made up of 13 amino acids. The CDR3 spells CATSPGQLYEQYF. CDR3 nucleotides: TGTGCCACCAGCCCGGGACAGTTATACGAGCAGTACTTC.

This chain links TRBV9 with TRBJ2-1, with 7 bases lining up with TRBD1. CDR1 SGDLS and CDR2 YYNGEE come from the germline V gene. There are 16 residues in the CDR3. The V and J ends lost 4 bases and 2 bases, in that order; junction bases with no gene match: 9. This CDR3 is CASSMVQGGAYNEQFF. The CDR3 nucleotides read TGTGCCAGCAGCATGGTGCAAGGGGGCGCCTACAATGAGCAGTTCTTC. Looking up the rest from reference TRBV9 and TRBJ2-1 gives the full variable domain: DSGVTQTPKHLITATGQRVTLRCSPRSGDLSVYWYQQSLDQGLQFLIQYYNGEERAKGNILERFSAQQFPDLHSELNLSSLELGDSALYFCASSMVQGGAYNEQFFGPGTRLTVL.

The CDR3 region is CASSVSFAGRPGNTIYF. CDR3 nucleotide sequence: TGTGCCAGCAGCGTATCCTTCGCCGGGAGACCTGGAAACACCATATATTTT. The genes are TRBV9 and TRBJ1-3, with D unresolved. The CDR3 covers 17 residues. With 1 base removed from V and 2 bases from J, the gap between germline ends came to 16 bases. CDR1 is SGDLS, CDR2 YYNGEE, per germline.

The genes are TRBV5-1 and TRBJ2-5, with TRBD2 identical over 8 bases. The length of the CDR3 is 14 residues. V shed 3 bases and J 4 bases; nucleotides not matched to a gene: 5. The germline CDR1 and CDR2 sequences are SGHRS and YFSETQ. The DNA of the CDR3 is TGCGCCAGCAGCTCGGGAGGGCGCGGAGAGACCCAGTACTTC. Translated: CASSSGGRGETQYF. The complete variable domain, with remaining parts taken from reference TRBV5-1 and TRBJ2-5, reads KAGVTQTPRYLIKTRGQQVTLSCSPISGHRSVSWYQQTPGQGLQFLFEYFSETQRNKGNFPGRFSGRQFSNSRSEMNVSTLELGDSALYLCASSSGGRGETQYFGPGTRLLVL.

The V call is TRBV4-3, the J call TRBJ2-3, with TRBD2 as a possible D gene (6 bases). Germline V lookup: CDR1 LGHNA, CDR2 YSLEER. Deletions cut 0 bases from V and 1 base from J, with 11 bases between. This CDR3 is 16 amino acids long. The CDR3 protein is CASSQDLGGGTDTQYF. CDR3 nucleotides: TGCGCCAGCAGCCAAGATCTTGGAGGGGGCACAGATACGCAGTATTTT.

The chain combines TRBV28 with TRBJ1-5, with D tentatively TRBD1 (6 bases). The V end was cut by 1 base, the J end by 3 bases, with 10 bases between. CDR1 and CDR2 (germline): MDHEN, SYDVKM. The CDR3 is made up of 15 amino acids. The CDR3 nucleotides are TGTGCCAGCAGTTTATTCGGACAGTTCAATCAGCCCCAGCATTTT. Its protein is CASSLFGQFNQPQHF.

The chain employs TRBV9 and TRBJ1-4; TRBD1 matches 9 bases. This CDR3 comprises 17 residues. V shed 3 bases and J 6 bases; nucleotides not matched to a gene: 12. Germline CDR1 and CDR2: SGDLS and YYNGEE. Written as DNA, the CDR3 is TGTGCCAGCAGCGCAACAGGGGGCGGGGTAGGCGATGAAAAACTGTTTTTT. It specifies CASSATGGGVGDEKLFF. Using reference TRBV9 and TRBJ1-4 for the parts outside the CDR3, the full variable domain is DSGVTQTPKHLITATGQRVTLRCSPRSGDLSVYWYQQSLDQGLQFLIQYYNGEERAKGNILERFSAQQFPDLHSELNLSSLELGDSALYFCASSATGGGVGDEKLFFGSGTQLSVL.

The rearrangement uses TRBV30 and TRBJ2-5, with 10 bases aligning to TRBD2. The V gene end was trimmed by 0 bases and the J gene end by 5 bases; junction bases not matched to a gene: 6. Per germline, CDR1 GTSNPN and CDR2 SVGIG (reference sequence). This CDR3 contains 15 residues. The chain's CDR3 is CAWSVGASGSETQYF. For the CDR3, the DNA is TGTGCCTGGAGTGTAGGGGCTAGCGGGAGTGAGACCCAGTACTTC.

J is TRBJ2-1 and V is TRBV9; tentative D call: TRBD2 (5 bases). Trimming removed 1 base at V and 8 bases at J, with 7 bases between. Per the germline V gene, CDR1 is SGDLS and CDR2 is YYNGEE. This CDR3 has 12 residues. For the CDR3, the DNA is TGTGCCAGCAGCGTATACGGGGATGAGCAGTTCTTC. The encoded protein is CASSVYGDEQFF.

The rearrangement uses TRBV12-5 and TRBJ2-1; 8 bases line up with TRBD2. Germline V gene lookup returns CDR1 LGHNT and CDR2 FRNRAP. The V and J ends lost 11 bases and 2 bases, in that order; junction bases with no gene match: 8. The CDR3 covers 14 residues. The CDR3 DNA sequence: TGTGCTTCCGCGGGGGGCGATACCTACAATGAGCAGTTCTTC. Encoded protein: CASAGGDTYNEQFF.

The rearrangement uses TRBV18 and TRBJ2-2; TRBD2 matches at 10 bases. The germline CDR1 and CDR2 sequences are KGHSH and LQKENI. V dropped 3 bases and J dropped 3; count of bases not matched to a gene: 7. CDR3 size: 17 residues. This chain's CDR3 is CASSPSSGRGYTGELFF. CDR3 in DNA: TGTGCCAGCTCACCCTCCAGCGGGAGGGGGTACACCGGGGAGCTGTTTTTT.

This chain joins TRBV27 and TRBJ2-2, with 7 nucleotides matching TRBD2. V lost 6 bases and J lost 3; bases outside the gene matches: 13. The CDR3 runs 17 residues. Per germline, CDR1 MNHEY and CDR2 SMNVEV (reference sequence). This CDR3 is CASSKLGGEWDTGELFF. CDR3 DNA: TGTGCCAGCAGCAAGCTGGGGGGGGAGTGGGACACCGGGGAGCTGTTTTTT.

J is TRBJ1-1 and V is TRBV7-3, with TRBD1 matching over 7 bases. J gave up 0 bases and V 9 bases, and 16 bases lay outside the gene matches. The CDR3 loop spans 17 amino acids. Germline V CDR1 and CDR2: SGHTA, FQGTGA. This chain's CDR3 is CASTALEGALMNTEAFF. As DNA, the CDR3 is TGTGCCAGTACCGCGCTGGAGGGGGCCTTGATGAACACTGAAGCTTTCTTT.

The CDR3 spells CASSPLYDSLSAEQYF. The DNA for the CDR3 is TGTGCCAGCAGTCCACTCTATGACAGTCTAAGCGCCGAGCAGTACTTC. The J gene is TRBJ2-7, the V gene TRBV27; tentatively, D is TRBD1 (5 bases). V was clipped by 5 bases and J by 6 bases, with 23 bases between them. Germline V lookup: CDR1 MNHEY, CDR2 SMNVEV (reference sequence). The CDR3 consists of 16 residues.

V is TRBV19 and J is TRBJ1-4, with D hard to call. V was clipped by 5 bases and J by 4 bases, with 20 bases between them. The CDR3 sequence is 17 residues long. Germline lookup yields CDR1 LNHDA and CDR2 SQIVND (reference sequence). The CDR3 nucleotides are TGTGCCAGTAGTCTGACTAGGAGAGGTTTACTTAATGAAAAACTGTTTTTT. Translating it yields CASSLTRRGLLNEKLFF. The variable domain in full, with the rest retrieved from reference TRBV19 and TRBJ1-4, is DGGITQSPKYLFRKEGQNVTLSCEQNLNHDAMYWYRQDPGQGLRLIYYSQIVNDFQKGDIAEGYSVSREKKESFPLTVTSAQKNPTAFYLCASSLTRRGLLNEKLFFGSGTQLSVL.

The CDR3 loop reads CASSPDSYEQYF. In DNA, the CDR3 is TGTGCCAGCTCGCCGGACAGTTACGAGCAGTACTTC. This rearrangement joins TRBV18 to TRBJ2-5; TRBD1 might be the D (6 bases). The tail of the sequence fits TRBJ2-7 better, so the J call may be wrong. Germline assignment: CDR1 KGHSH and CDR2 LQKENI. CDR3 size: 12 residues.

The CDR3 reads CSVLTGSETQYF. The CDR3, as DNA: TGCAGCGTTCTTACAGGGTCGGAGACCCAGTACTTC. The gene calls are TRBV29-1 and TRBJ2-5, with D possibly being TRBD1 (6 bases). Trimming took off 5 bases at V and 5 bases at J, with 12 bases between the two ends. Looked up from germline, CDR1 is SQVTM and CDR2 is ANQGSEA. The CDR3 loop spans 12 amino acids.

The rearrangement uses TRBV7-8 and TRBJ1-6, with D maybe TRBD1 (6 bases). Germline V gives CDR1 SGHVS, CDR2 FQNEAQ. The CDR3 is 15 amino acids. The germline V and J ends were trimmed by 1 base and 5 bases, with 9 bases remaining between them. CDR3 nucleotides: TGTGCCAGCAGCTTAGGACAGGCTGATAATTCACCCCTCCACTTT. This sequence encodes CASSLGQADNSPLHF.

This chain uses TRBV16 with TRBJ1-4; 8 nucleotides match TRBD1. Germline-derived CDR1 and CDR2 are KGHSY and FQNENV. The CDR3 runs 15 residues. Trimming removed 4 bases from V and 7 bases from J; junction bases left unmatched: 8. As DNA, the CDR3 is TGTGCCAGCAGCCTACATCAGGGGGCTGGTGAAAAACTGTTTTTT. It translates to CASSLHQGAGEKLFF.